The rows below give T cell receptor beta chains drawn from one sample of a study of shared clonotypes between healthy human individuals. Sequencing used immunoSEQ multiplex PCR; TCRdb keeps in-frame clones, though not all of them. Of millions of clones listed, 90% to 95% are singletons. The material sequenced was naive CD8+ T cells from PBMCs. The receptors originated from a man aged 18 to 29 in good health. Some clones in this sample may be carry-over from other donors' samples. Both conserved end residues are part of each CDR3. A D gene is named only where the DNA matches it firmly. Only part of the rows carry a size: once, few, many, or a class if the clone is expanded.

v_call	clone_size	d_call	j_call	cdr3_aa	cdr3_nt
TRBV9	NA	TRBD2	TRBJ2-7	CASSVGGTSSTYEQYF	TGTGCCAGCAGCGTAGGGGGGACTAGCAGCACCTACGAGCAGTACTTC
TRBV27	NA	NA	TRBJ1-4	CASSLSWGREEKLFF	TGTGCCAGCAGTTTATCATGGGGCCGAGAGGAAAAACTGTTTTTT
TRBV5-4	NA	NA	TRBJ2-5	CATQGGERETQYF	TGTGCCACGCAGGGCGGGGAGAGAGAGACCCAGTACTTC
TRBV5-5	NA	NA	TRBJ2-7	CASSLFLEPYEQYF	TGTGCCAGCAGCTTGTTTCTGGAGCCTTACGAGCAGTACTTC
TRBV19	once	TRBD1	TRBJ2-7	CASSIDGDRGREQYF	TGTGCCAGTAGTATAGATGGGGACAGGGGGCGAGAGCAGTACTTC
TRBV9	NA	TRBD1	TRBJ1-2	CASSVGDRTGGYGYTF	TGTGCCAGCAGCGTAGGGGACAGGACAGGGGGCTATGGCTACACCTTC
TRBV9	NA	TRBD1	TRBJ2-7	CASSSGQGYYEQYF	TGTGCCAGCAGCTCGGGACAGGGGTACTACGAGCAGTACTTC
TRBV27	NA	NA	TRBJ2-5	CASRARGQETQYF	TGTGCCAGCAGGGCTAGGGGCCAAGAGACCCAGTACTTC
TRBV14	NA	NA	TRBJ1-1	CASSQDTLWVNTEAFF	TGTGCCAGCAGCCAAGATACCCTTTGGGTGAACACTGAAGCTTTCTTT
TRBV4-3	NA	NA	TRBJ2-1	CASSPDLPRRNEQFF	TGCGCCAGCAGTCCAGACTTACCGAGGAGGAATGAGCAGTTCTTC
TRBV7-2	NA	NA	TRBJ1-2	CASSAVSSYGYTF	TGTGCCAGCAGCGCGGTTTCGAGCTATGGCTACACCTTC
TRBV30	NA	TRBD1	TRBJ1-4	CAWSIGQALNEKLFF	TGTGCCTGGAGTATTGGACAGGCCCTTAATGAAAAACTGTTTTTT
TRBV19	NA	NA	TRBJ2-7	CASSSRVFDEQYF	TGTGCCAGTAGTTCCAGGGTTTTCGACGAGCAGTACTTC
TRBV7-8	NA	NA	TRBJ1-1	CASSPEGRVTEAFF	TGTGCCAGCAGCCCTGAGGGACGGGTCACTGAAGCTTTCTTT
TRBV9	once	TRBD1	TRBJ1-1	CASSSRPGQGEANTEAFF	TGTGCCAGCAGCTCCCGCCCGGGACAGGGAGAGGCCAACACTGAAGCTTTCTTT
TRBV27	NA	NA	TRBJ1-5	CASSPWTDYQPQHF	TGTGCCAGCAGTCCCTGGACAGATTATCAGCCCCAGCATTTT
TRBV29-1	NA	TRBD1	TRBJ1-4	CSVGTGDNEKLFF	TGCAGCGTTGGGACAGGGGATAATGAAAAACTGTTTTTT
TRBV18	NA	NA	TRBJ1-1	CASSPPEGSTEAFF	TGTGCCAGCTCACCACCGGAGGGCAGCACTGAAGCTTTCTTT
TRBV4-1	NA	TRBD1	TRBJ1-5	CASSQRDRGDQPQHF	TGCGCCAGCAGCCAACGCGACAGGGGGGATCAGCCCCAGCATTTT
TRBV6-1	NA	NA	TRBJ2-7	CATLGGLGYEQYF	TGTGCCACACTAGGGGGTTTGGGCTACGAGCAGTACTTC
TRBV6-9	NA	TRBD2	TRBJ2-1	CASSPAPGTSECNEQFF	TGTGCCAGCAGTCCCGCCCCGGGGACTAGCGAGTGCAATGAGCAGTTCTTC
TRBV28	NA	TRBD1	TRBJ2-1	CASSTGGSRDEQFF	TGTGCCAGCAGCACAGGGGGCAGTAGGGATGAGCAGTTCTTC
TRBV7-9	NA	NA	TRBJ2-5	CALGQQSHQETQYF	TGTGCCTTGGGCCAGCAGAGCCACCAAGAGACCCAGTACTTC
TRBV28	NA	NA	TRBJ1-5	CASYTPRATGNQPQHF	TGTGCCAGCTACACCCCCCGGGCCACGGGCAATCAGCCCCAGCATTTT
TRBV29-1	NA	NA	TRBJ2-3	CSGWVSTDTQYF	TGCAGCGGGTGGGTCAGCACAGATACGCAGTATTTT
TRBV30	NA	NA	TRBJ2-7	CAWSLPLPKGGLYEQYF	TGTGCCTGGAGCTTGCCACTACCGAAGGGAGGACTCTACGAGCAGTACTTC
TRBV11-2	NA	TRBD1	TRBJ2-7	CASSLGDSTYEQYF	TGTGCCAGCAGCCTAGGGGACAGTACCTACGAGCAGTACTTC
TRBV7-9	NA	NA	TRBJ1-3	CASSLGLSGNTIYF	TGTGCCAGCAGCTTAGGACTCTCTGGAAACACCATATATTTT
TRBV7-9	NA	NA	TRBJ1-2	CASSLAGADGYTF	TGTGCCAGCAGCTTAGCAGGGGCGGATGGCTACACCTTC
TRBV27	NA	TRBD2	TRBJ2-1	CASSSGTSPRYNEQFF	TGTGCCAGCAGTTCCGGGACTAGCCCCAGGTACAATGAGCAGTTCTTC
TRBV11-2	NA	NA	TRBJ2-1	CASSLASRGGSYNEQFF	TGTGCCAGCAGCTTAGCGAGTCGGGGTGGCTCCTACAATGAGCAGTTCTTC
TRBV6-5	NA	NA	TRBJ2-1	CASSYLGWQFF	TGTGCCAGCAGTTACCTGGGTTGGCAGTTCTTC
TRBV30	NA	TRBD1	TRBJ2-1	CAWRGGTGVIIEQFF	TGTGCCTGGAGGGGCGGGACAGGGGTGATAATTGAGCAGTTCTTC
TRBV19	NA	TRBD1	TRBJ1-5	CASSTTLSTGWEPQHF	TGTGCCAGTAGTACCACCCTATCGACAGGGTGGGAGCCCCAGCATTTT
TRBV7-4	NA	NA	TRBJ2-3	CASTTRPRSTSTDTQYF	TGTGCCAGCACCACAAGACCTCGGTCTACTAGCACAGATACGCAGTATTTT
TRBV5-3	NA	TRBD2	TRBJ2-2	CARSLAGGNTGELFF	TGTGCCAGAAGCTTAGCGGGAGGGAACACCGGGGAGCTGTTTTTT
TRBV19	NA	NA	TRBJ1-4	CASREATNEKLFF	TGTGCCAGTAGAGAGGCAACTAATGAAAAACTGTTTTTT
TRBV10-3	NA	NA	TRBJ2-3	CAIRVADTQYF	TGTGCCATTAGAGTGGCAGATACGCAGTATTTT
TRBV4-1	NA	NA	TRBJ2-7	CASSQWRAGTDTYEQYF	TGCGCCAGCAGCCAATGGCGCGCCGGGACTGACACCTACGAGCAGTACTTC
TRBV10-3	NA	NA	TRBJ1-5	CAISESAGYQPQHF	TGTGCCATCAGTGAGTCGGCAGGGTATCAGCCCCAGCATTTT
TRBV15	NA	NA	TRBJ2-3	CATSRDGNVGDTQYF	TGTGCCACCAGCAGAGATGGTAATGTGGGTGATACGCAGTATTTT
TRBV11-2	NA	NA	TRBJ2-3	CASSLGGGGTDTQYF	TGTGCCAGCAGCCTCGGGGGAGGCGGGACAGATACGCAGTATTTT
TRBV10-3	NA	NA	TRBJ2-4	CAISEPAGFGKNIQYF	TGTGCCATCAGTGAGCCAGCGGGTTTTGGCAAAAACATTCAGTACTTC
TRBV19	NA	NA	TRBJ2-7	CASSIDRDIGSDEQYF	TGTGCCAGTAGTATAGATCGGGACATCGGGAGCGACGAGCAGTACTTC